This entry lists 22 T cell receptor beta chains sequenced from one sample in a study of graft-versus-host responses after intestinal transplantation. No antigen has been assigned to these receptors. TCRdb's copy holds only in-frame clones and misses some; the assay was immunoSEQ multiplex PCR. The data show some 110,000 clones, with 90% seen just once and roughly 0.17% held by the top ten. The sample consisted of unstimulated CD4+ T cells sorted from spleen or lymph node cells, taken before intestinal transplant. The receptors here all came from a human donor who received an intestinal transplant.

This clone showed up just a few times. The J gene is TRBJ2-3, the V gene TRBV7-6; 8 nucleotides line up with TRBD2. V lost 5 bases, J lost 3 bases, and 4 bases stayed unmatched. The CDR3 spans 14 residues. Per the germline V gene, CDR1 is SGHVS and CDR2 is FNYEAQ. CDR3: CASSGGRKTDTQYF. DNA of the CDR3: TGTGCCAGCAGCGGCGGGAGGAAAACAGATACGCAGTATTTT.

V and J are TRBV6-5 and TRBJ1-1; 8 bases are a match to TRBD1. The CDR3 is made up of 13 amino acids. V trimming: 5 bases; J trimming: 4 bases; junction bases outside the gene matches: 3. Looked up from germline, CDR1 is MNHEY and CDR2 is SVGAGI. The CDR3 bases are TGTGCCAGCAGTCCTACAGGGGGCACTGAAGCTTTCTTT. The encoded protein is CASSPTGGTEAFF.

V usage is TRBV18 and J usage is TRBJ2-5; D possibly corresponds to TRBD2 (5 bases). CDR1 and CDR2 from the germline V gene are KGHSH and LQKENI. V shed 4 bases and J shed 3 bases, with 12 bases lying between them. CDR3 length equals 14 residues. In DNA form, the CDR3 reads TGTGCCAGCTCACGTGACGGGATTAAAGAGACCCAGTACTTC. Protein product: CASSRDGIKETQYF. The variable domain in full, completed from reference TRBV18 and TRBJ2-5, reads NAGVMQNPRHLVRRRGQEARLRCSPMKGHSHVYWYRQLPEEGLKFMVYLQKENIIDESGMPKERFSAEFPKEGPSILRIQQVVRGDSAAYFCASSRDGIKETQYFGPGTRLLVL.

This clone was detected once. This chain links TRBV2 with TRBJ1-1; 7 bases align to TRBD1. With 7 bases clipped from V and 8 bases from J, the junction kept 4 bases outside the gene matches. This CDR3 is 11 amino acids long. Germline CDR1 is SNHLY and CDR2 is FYNNEI. As DNA, the CDR3 is TGTGCCAGCACGATACAGGGGGAAGCTTTCTTT. This translates into CASTIQGEAFF.

This clone was seen a single time. The V call is TRBV5-1, the J call TRBJ2-1, with 8 bases that match TRBD1. The CDR3 has 16 amino acids. J was trimmed by 4 bases and V by 3 bases; bases with no gene match: 9. Germline V gives CDR1 SGHRS, CDR2 YFSETQ. CDR3 in amino acids: CASSSYPGQEYNEQFF. The DNA of the CDR3 is TGCGCCAGCAGCTCGTATCCGGGACAGGAGTACAATGAGCAGTTCTTC.

This sequence joins TRBV27 and TRBJ2-1; 8 bases align to TRBD2. The CDR3 has 16 amino acids. The germline CDR1 and CDR2 sequences are MNHEY and SMNVEV (reference sequence). V lost 0 bases, J lost 4 bases, and 5 bases stayed unmatched. The CDR3 coding sequence is TGTGCCAGCAGTTTATCCCGGACTAGCTCGTACAATGAGCAGTTCTTC. Translated: CASSLSRTSSYNEQFF.

V and J are TRBV30 and TRBJ2-2; the match to TRBD2 covers 13 bases. The CDR3 is made up of 16 amino acids. Per the germline V gene, CDR1 is GTSNPN and CDR2 is SVGIG (reference sequence). Germline trimming cut 0 bases from V and 6 bases from J; bases unmatched to any gene: 4. The CDR3 protein is CAWSVLAGGKAGELFF. For the CDR3, the DNA is TGTGCCTGGAGTGTACTAGCGGGGGGGAAGGCCGGGGAGCTGTTTTTT.

V is TRBV2 and J is TRBJ1-4, with 7 bases aligning to TRBD1. The CDR3 spans 14 residues. J lost 8 bases, V lost 7 bases, and 10 bases had no gene match. Per germline, CDR1 SNHLY and CDR2 FYNNEI. The CDR3, as DNA: TGTGCCAGCAAGTTCGACAGGGAAGGGGAAAAACTGTTTTTT. It yields the protein CASKFDREGEKLFF. The full variable domain, completed using reference TRBV2 and TRBJ1-4, is EPEVTQTPSHQVTQMGQEVILRCVPISNHLYFYWYRQILGQKVEFLVSFYNNEISEKSEIFDDQFSVERPDGSNFTLKIRSTKLEDSAMYFCASKFDREGEKLFFGSGTQLSVL.

V usage is TRBV6-5 and J usage is TRBJ1-2, with D hard to call. The germline CDR1 and CDR2 sequences are MNHEY and SVGAGI. The CDR3 is 12 residues long. V was pared by 6 bases and J by 7 bases, with 12 bases between. This CDR3 is CASSRGGGGYTF. CDR3 nucleotides: TGTGCCAGCAGCCGGGGAGGAGGTGGCTACACCTTC.

The CDR3 nucleotides read TGTGCCAGCAGGATCGGGACAGGGTTTAGGGGTGGCTACACCTTC. Protein sequence: CASRIGTGFRGGYTF. The rearrangement links TRBV6-5 to TRBJ1-2, with TRBD1 matching 9 bases. The CDR3 length is 15 residues. After removal of 6 bases from V and 7 bases from J, the junction contained 12 bases not matched to a gene. The germline gives CDR1 MNHEY, CDR2 SVGAGI.

The chain recombines TRBV2 with TRBJ1-3; D ambiguous. Trimming took off 2 bases at V and 0 bases at J, with 11 bases between the two ends. CDR1 and CDR2 from the germline V gene are SNHLY and FYNNEI. The CDR3 runs 16 residues. CDR3 bases: TGTGCCAGCAGTGAAAGGGTGAGGGACTCTGGAAACACCATATATTTT. Protein sequence: CASSERVRDSGNTIYF.

The gene calls are TRBV6-1 and TRBJ1-1, with TRBD1 matching over 7 bases. CDR3 length: 15 amino acids. With 4 bases clipped from V and 6 bases from J, the junction kept 11 bases outside the gene matches. Germline V lookup: CDR1 MNHNS, CDR2 SASEGT. In nucleotides, the CDR3 is TGTGCCAGCAGTGGACCGACAGGGATGGCCGCTGAAGCTTTCTTT. The encoded protein is CASSGPTGMAAEAFF.

CDR3 DNA sequence: TGTGCCAGCAGCTCGAAAGTCCGGGGGACTGAAGCTTTCTTT. Translation gives CASSSKVRGTEAFF. The rearrangement joins TRBV7-9 to TRBJ1-1; possibly TRBD1 for D (5 bases). Trimming took 4 bases from V and 5 from J, leaving 14 bases between them. CDR1 and CDR2 from the germline V gene are SEHNR and FQNEAQ (reference sequence). This CDR3 has 14 residues.

The rearrangement joins TRBV5-4 to TRBJ1-1, with 10 bases fitting TRBD1. In germline, CDR1 is SGHNT, CDR2 YYREEE (reference sequence). The CDR3 sequence is 16 residues long. J was trimmed by 4 bases and V by 1 base; bases with no gene match: 7. CDR3: CASSLRTGGSSTEAFF. The DNA of the CDR3 is TGTGCCAGCAGCTTGCGGACAGGGGGGTCGAGCACTGAAGCTTTCTTT.

This chain connects TRBV29-1 to TRBJ1-2, with D possibly TRBD1 on 6 matching bases. The V end lost 6 bases, the J end lost 6 bases, and 14 bases lay between the germline ends. CDR1 is SQVTM and CDR2 is ANQGSEA in the germline V gene. This CDR3 region has 12 residues. The CDR3 nucleotides are TGCAGCGTAGGGGGGGGAAAGGATGGCTACACCTTC. It encodes CSVGGGKDGYTF.

This chain joins TRBV18 and TRBJ1-1; the D is unclear. Per the germline V gene, CDR1 is KGHSH and CDR2 is LQKENI. V was cut by 5 bases and J by 0 bases, with 16 bases left in between. This CDR3 region has 16 residues. The CDR3 spells CASSGALGLMNTEAFF. CDR3 DNA: TGTGCCAGCTCAGGCGCACTAGGACTCATGAACACTGAAGCTTTCTTT.

The chain carries TRBV6-5 and TRBJ2-7; possible D gene TRBD2, 6 bases. The CDR3 runs 15 residues. Trimming took 8 bases from V and 1 from J, leaving 18 bases between them. Germline V lookup: CDR1 MNHEY, CDR2 SVGAGI. Here the CDR3 reads CASGRKRDSSYEQYF. The CDR3 DNA reads as TGTGCCAGCGGCCGGAAACGGGACTCTTCCTACGAGCAGTACTTC.

The chain uses TRBV7-2 and TRBJ2-7, with 10 bases identical to TRBD1. CDR1 SGHTA and CDR2 FQGNSA come from the germline V gene. V shed 5 bases and J 2 bases; nucleotides not matched to a gene: 6. The CDR3 has 15 amino acids. This chain's CDR3 is CASSRGQGKTYEQYF. The CDR3 DNA is TGTGCCAGCAGCCGGGGACAGGGGAAGACCTACGAGCAGTACTTC.

The chain couples TRBV7-9 to TRBJ2-7; 7 bases match TRBD2. Germline V gives CDR1 SEHNR, CDR2 FQNEAQ (reference sequence). CDR3 length: 13 residues. V lost 6 bases and J lost 0; bases outside the gene matches: 2. The CDR3 loop reads CASRGGASYEQYF. As DNA, the CDR3 is TGTGCCAGCAGGGGAGGGGCCTCCTACGAGCAGTACTTC.

V usage is TRBV28 and J usage is TRBJ2-3; the D gene is possibly TRBD1 (6 bases). CDR3 size: 16 residues. Germline V gene sequence: CDR1 MDHEN, CDR2 SYDVKM. V dropped 5 bases and J dropped 3 bases, with 18 bases sitting between them. The DNA for the CDR3 is TGTGCCAGCAGTATCTCTGGTCGAGGGGGAACAGATACGCAGTATTTT. This translates into CASSISGRGGTDTQYF.

The V call is TRBV19, the J call TRBJ1-2; 9 bases are a match to TRBD1. This CDR3 is 15 amino acids long. V gave up 0 bases and J gave up 7 bases; unmatched junction bases: 6. Germline assignment: CDR1 LNHDA and CDR2 SQIVND (reference sequence). The DNA for the CDR3 is TGTGCCAGTAGTATAGATCGGACAGGGGTTCGTGGCTACACCTTC. It is translated as CASSIDRTGVRGYTF.

As concerns this clone: Additional DNA sequences in this sample encode the identical CDR3. The V gene is TRBV2, the J gene TRBJ1-1; D is possibly TRBD1 (6 bases). CDR3 length: 14 residues. Between the trimmed V and J ends, which lost 6 bases and 0 bases, there was a span of 11 bases. Germline loops: CDR1 SNHLY, CDR2 FYNNEI. The CDR3 region has the DNA TGTGCCAGCAGAGTACAGGGAATGAACACTGAAGCTTTCTTT. Its translation: CASRVQGMNTEAFF.